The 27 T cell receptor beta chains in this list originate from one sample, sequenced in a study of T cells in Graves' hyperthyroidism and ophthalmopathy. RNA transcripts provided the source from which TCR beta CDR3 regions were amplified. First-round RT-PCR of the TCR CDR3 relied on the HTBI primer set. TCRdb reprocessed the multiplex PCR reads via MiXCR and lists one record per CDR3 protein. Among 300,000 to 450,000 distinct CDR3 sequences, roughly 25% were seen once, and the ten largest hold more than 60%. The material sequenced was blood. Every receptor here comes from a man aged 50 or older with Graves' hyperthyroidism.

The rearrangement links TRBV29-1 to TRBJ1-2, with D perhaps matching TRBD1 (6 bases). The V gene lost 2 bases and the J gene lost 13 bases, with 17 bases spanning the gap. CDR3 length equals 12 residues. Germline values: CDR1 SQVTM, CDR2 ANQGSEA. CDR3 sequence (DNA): TGCAGCGTTGAACGCGGGACACCAGCTCCCACCTTC. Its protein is CSVERGTPAPTF.

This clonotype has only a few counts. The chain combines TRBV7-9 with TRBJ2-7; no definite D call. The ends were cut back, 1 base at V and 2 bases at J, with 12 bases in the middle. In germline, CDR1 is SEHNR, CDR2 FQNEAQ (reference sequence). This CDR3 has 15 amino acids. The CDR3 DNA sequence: TGTGCCAGCAGCTTAGGTTACCAGTCCCCCTACGAGCAGTACTTC. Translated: CASSLGYQSPYEQYF.

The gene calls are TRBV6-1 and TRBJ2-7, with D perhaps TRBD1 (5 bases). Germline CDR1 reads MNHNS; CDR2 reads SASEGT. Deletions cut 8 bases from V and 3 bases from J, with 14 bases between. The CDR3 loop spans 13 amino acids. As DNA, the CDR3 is TGTGCCAGCGGGGCCCTTGGGGACTACGAGCAGTACTTC. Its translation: CASGALGDYEQYF.

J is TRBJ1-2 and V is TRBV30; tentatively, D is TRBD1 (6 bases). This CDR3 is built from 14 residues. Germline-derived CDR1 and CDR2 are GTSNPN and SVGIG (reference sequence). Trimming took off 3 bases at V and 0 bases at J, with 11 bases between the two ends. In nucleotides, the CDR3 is TGTGCCTGGAGAATTGCAGGGGCTAACTATGGCTACACCTTC. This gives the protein CAWRIAGANYGYTF.

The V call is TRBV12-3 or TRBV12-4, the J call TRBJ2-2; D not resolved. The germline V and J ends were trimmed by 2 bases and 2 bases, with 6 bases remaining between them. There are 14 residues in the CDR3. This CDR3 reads CASSLRANTGELFF. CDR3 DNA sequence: TGTGCCAGCAGTTTACGTGCTAACACCGGGGAGCTGTTTTTT.

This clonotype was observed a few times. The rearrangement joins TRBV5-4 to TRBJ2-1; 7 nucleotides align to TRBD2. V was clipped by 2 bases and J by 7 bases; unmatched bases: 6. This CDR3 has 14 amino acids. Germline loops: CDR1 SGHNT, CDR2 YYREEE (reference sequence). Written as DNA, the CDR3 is TGTGCCAGCAGCTTTGGACTAGGCAGTAATGAGCAGTTCTTC. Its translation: CASSFGLGSNEQFF.

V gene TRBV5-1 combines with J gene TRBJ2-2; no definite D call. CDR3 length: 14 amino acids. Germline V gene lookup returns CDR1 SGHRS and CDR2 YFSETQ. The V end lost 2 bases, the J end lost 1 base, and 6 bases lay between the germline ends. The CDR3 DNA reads TGCGCCAGCAGCTTACAGAGGAACACCGGGGAGCTGTTTTTT. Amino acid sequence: CASSLQRNTGELFF.

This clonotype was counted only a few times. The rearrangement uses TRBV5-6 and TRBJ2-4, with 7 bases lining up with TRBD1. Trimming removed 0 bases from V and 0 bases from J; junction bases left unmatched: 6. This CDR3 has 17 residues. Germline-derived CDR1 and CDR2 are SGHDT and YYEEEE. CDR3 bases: TGTGCCAGCAGCTTGGCCGGGACAGCCCTAGCCAAAAACATTCAGTACTTC. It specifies CASSLAGTALAKNIQYF.

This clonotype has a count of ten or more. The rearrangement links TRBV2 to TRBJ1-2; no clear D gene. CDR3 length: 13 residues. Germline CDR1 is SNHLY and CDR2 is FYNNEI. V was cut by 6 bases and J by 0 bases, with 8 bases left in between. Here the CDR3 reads CASSPDTNYGYTF. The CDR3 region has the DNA TGTGCCAGCAGCCCCGACACTAACTATGGCTACACCTTC.

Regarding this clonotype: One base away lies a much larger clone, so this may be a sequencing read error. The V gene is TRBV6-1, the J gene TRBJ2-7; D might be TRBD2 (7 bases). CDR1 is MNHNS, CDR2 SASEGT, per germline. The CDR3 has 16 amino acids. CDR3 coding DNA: TGTGCCAGCGGTGATCTGGGGGGGGGCTCCACCTACGAGCAGTACTTC. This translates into CASGDLGGGSTYEQYF.

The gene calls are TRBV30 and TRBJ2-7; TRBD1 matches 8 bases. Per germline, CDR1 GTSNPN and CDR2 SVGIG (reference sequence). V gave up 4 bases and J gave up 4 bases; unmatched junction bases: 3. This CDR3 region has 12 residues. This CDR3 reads CAWNTGGYEQYF. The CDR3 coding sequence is TGTGCCTGGAACACAGGGGGTTACGAGCAGTACTTC. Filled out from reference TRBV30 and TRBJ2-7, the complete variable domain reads SQTIHQWPATLVQPVGSPLSLECTVEGTSNPNLYWYRQAAGRGLQLLFYSVGIGQISSEVPQNLSASRPQDRQFILSSKKLLLSDSGFYLCAWNTGGYEQYFGPGTRLTVT.

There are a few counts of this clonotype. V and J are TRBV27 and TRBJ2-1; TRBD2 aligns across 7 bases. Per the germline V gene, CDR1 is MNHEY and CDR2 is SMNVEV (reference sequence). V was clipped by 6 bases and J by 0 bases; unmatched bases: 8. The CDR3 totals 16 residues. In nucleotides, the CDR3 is TGTGCCAGCAGAGCTAGCGGAAGAAGCTCCTACAATGAGCAGTTCTTC. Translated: CASRASGRSSYNEQFF.

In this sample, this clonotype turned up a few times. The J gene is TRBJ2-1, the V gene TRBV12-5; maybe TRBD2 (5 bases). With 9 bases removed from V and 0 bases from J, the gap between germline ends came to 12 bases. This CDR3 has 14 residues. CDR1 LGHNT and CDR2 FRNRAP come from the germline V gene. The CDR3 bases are TGTGCTAGCAAACGGGGTTTCTCCTACAATGAGCAGTTCTTC. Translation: CASKRGFSYNEQFF. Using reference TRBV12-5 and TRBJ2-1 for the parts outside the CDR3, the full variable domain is DARVTQTPRHKVTEMGQEVTMRCQPILGHNTVFWYRQTMMQGLELLAYFRNRAPLDDSGMPKDRFSAEMPDATLATLKIQPSEPRDSAVYFCASKRGFSYNEQFFGPGTRLTVL.

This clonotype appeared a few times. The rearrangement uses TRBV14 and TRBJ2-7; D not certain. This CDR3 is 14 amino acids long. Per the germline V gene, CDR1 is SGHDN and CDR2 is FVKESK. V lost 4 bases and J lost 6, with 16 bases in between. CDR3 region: CASSRLPGSAEQYF. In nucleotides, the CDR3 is TGTGCCAGCAGCCGCCTCCCAGGCTCTGCCGAGCAGTACTTC.

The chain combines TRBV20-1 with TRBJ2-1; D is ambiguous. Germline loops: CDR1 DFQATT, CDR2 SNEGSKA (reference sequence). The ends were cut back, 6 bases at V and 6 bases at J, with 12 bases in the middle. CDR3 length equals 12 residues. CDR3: CSADDFGNEQFF. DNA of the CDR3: TGCAGTGCCGACGATTTTGGCAATGAGCAGTTCTTC.

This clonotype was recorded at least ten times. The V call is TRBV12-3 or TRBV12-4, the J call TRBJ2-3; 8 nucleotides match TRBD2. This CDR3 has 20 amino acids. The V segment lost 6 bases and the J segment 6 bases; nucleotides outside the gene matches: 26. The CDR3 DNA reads TGTGCCAGCAGCGCTTCGGTGCTGGGTCTAAGGCTAGCGGGCCCCGATACGCAGTATTTT. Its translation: CASSASVLGLRLAGPDTQYF.

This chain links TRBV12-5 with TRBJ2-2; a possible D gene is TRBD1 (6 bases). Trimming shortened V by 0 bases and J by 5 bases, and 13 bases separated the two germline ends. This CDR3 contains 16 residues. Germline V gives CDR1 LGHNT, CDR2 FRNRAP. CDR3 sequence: CASGLVMGAITGELFF. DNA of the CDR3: TGTGCTAGTGGTTTGGTTATGGGGGCGATTACCGGGGAGCTGTTTTTT.

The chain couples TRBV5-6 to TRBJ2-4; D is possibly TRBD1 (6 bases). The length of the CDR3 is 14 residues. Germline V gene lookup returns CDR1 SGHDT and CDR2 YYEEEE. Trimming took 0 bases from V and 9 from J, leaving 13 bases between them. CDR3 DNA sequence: TGTGCCAGCAGCTTGGAGGACAGCCACGCCATTCAGTACTTC. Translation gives CASSLEDSHAIQYF.

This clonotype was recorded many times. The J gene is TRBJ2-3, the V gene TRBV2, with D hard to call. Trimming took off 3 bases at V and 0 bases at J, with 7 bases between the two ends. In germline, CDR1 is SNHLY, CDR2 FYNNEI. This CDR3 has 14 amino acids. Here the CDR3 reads CASSDGFSTDTQYF. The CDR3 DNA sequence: TGTGCCAGCAGTGACGGATTCAGCACAGATACGCAGTATTTT.

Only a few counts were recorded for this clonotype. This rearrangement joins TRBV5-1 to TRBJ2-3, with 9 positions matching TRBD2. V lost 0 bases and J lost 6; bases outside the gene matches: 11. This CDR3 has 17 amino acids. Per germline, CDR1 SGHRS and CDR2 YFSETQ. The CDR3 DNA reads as TGCGCCAGCAGCTTGGCCCGACTAGCGGACGTAGGGGATACGCAGTATTTT. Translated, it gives CASSLARLADVGDTQYF.

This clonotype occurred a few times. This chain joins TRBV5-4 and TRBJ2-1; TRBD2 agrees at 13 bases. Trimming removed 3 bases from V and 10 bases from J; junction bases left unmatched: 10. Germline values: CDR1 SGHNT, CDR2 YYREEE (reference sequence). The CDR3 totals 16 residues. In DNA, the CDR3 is TGTGCCAGCAGCTCCCCGGGACTAGCGGGGACTCAGGAGCAGTTCTTC. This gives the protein CASSSPGLAGTQEQFF. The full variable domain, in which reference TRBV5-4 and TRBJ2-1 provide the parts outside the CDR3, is ETGVTQSPTHLIKTRGQQVTLRCSSQSGHNTVSWYQQALGQGPQFIFQYYREEENGRGNFPPRFSGLQFPNYSSELNVNALELDDSALYLCASSSPGLAGTQEQFFGPGTRLTVL.

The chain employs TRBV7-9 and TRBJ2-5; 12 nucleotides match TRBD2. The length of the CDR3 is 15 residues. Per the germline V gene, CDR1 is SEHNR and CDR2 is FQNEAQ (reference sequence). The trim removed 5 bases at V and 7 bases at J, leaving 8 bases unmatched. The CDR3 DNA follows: TGTGCCAGCAGCAACCTAGCGGGAGGGCCCGTGACCCAGTACTTC. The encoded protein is CASSNLAGGPVTQYF.

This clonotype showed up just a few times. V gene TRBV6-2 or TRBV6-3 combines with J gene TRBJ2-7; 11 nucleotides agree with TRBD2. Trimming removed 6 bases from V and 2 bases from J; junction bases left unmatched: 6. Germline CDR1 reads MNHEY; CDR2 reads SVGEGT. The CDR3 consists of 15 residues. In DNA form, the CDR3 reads TGTGCCAGCAGATCGACTAGCGGGGTTCCCTACGAGCAGTACTTC. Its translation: CASRSTSGVPYEQYF.

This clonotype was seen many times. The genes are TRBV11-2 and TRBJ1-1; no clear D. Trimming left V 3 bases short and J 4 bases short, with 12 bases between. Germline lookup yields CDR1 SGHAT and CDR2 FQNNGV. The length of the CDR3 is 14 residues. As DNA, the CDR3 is TGTGCCAGCAGCTTGATGGTGGTCGGCACTGAAGCTTTCTTT. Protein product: CASSLMVVGTEAFF.

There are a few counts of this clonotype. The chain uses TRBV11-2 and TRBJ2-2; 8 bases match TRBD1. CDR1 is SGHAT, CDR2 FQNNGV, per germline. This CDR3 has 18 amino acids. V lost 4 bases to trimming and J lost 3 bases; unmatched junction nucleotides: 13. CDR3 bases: TGTGCCAGCAGCTCTGGACAGGGTGGGATAGGGGACACCGGGGAGCTGTTTTTT. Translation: CASSSGQGGIGDTGELFF.

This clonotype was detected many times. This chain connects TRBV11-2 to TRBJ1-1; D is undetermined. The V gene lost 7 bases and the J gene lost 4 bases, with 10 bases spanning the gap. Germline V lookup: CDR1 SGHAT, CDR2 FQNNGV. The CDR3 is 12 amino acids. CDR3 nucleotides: TGTGCCAGCACCAAAACTACCACTGAAGCTTTCTTT. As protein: CASTKTTTEAFF.

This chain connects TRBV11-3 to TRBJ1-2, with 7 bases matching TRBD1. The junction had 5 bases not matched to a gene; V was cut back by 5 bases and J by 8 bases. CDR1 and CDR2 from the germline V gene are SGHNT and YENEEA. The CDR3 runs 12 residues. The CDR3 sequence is CASSRRDRGYTF. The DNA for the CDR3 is TGTGCCAGCAGCCGAAGGGACAGAGGCTACACCTTC.